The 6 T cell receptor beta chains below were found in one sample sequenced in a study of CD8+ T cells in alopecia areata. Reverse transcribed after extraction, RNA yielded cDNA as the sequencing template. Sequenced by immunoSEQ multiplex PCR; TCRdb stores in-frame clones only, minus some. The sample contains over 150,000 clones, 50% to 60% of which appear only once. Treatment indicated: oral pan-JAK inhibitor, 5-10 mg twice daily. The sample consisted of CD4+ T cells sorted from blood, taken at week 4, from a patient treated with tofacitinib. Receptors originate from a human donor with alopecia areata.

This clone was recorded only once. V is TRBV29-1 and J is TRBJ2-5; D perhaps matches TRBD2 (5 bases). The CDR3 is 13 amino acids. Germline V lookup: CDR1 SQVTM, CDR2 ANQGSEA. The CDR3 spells CSMDWGLQETQYF. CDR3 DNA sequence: TGCAGTATGGACTGGGGATTGCAAGAGACCCAGTACTTC. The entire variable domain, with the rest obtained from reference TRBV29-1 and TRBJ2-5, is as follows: SAVISQKPSRDICQRGTSLTIQCQVDSQVTMMFWYRQQPGQSLTLIATANQGSEATYESGFVIDKFPISRPNLTFSTLTVSNMSPEDSSIYLCSMDWGLQETQYFGPGTRLLVL.

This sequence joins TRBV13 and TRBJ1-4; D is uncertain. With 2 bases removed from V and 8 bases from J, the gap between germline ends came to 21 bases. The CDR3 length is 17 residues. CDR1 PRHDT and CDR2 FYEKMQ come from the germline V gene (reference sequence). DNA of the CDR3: TGTGCCAGCAGCTTACGTATTGGCGGAGGGTCCCACGAAAAACTGTTTTTT. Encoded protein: CASSLRIGGGSHEKLFF.

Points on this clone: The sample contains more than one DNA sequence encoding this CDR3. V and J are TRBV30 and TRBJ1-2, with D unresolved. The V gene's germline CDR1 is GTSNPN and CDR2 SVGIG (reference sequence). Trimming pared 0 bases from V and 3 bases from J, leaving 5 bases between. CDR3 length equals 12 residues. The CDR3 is CAWSVLYYGYTF. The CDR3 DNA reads TGTGCCTGGAGTGTGCTTTACTATGGCTACACCTTC.

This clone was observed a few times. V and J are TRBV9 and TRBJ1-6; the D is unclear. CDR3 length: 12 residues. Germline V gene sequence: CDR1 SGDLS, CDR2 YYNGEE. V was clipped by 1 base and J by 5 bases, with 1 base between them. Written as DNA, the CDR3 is TGTGCCAGCAGCGTAAATAATTCACCCCTCCACTTT. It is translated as CASSVNNSPLHF.

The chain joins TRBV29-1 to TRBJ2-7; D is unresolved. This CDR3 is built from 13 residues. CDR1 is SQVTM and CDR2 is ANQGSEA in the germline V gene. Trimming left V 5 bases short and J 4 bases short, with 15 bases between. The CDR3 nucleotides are TGCAGCGTTCGAAACCCGGTCCTATACGAGCAGTACTTC. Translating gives CSVRNPVLYEQYF.

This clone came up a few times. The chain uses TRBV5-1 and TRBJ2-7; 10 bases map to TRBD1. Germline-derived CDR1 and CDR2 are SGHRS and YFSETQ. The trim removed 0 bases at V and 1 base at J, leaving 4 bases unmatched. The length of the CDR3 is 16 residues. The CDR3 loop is CASSLAGQGRSYEQYF. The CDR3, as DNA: TGCGCCAGCAGCTTGGCGGGACAGGGGAGGTCCTACGAGCAGTACTTC.